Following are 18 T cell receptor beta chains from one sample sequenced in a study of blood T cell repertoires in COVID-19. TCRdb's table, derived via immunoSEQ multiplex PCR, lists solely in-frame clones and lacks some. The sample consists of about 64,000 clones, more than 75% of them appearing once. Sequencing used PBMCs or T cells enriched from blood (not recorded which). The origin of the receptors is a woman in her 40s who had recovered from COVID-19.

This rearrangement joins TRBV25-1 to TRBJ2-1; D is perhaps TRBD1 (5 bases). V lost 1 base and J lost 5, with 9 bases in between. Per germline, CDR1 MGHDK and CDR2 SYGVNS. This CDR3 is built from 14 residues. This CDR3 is CASSEFQGHNEQFF. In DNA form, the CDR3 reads TGTGCCAGCAGTGAATTTCAGGGCCACAATGAGCAGTTCTTC.

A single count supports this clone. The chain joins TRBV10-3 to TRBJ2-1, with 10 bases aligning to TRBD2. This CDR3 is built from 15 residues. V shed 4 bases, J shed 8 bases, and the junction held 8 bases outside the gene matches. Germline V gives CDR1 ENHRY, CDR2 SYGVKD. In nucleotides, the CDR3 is TGTGCCATCAGTGCCACTAGCGGGGCTAGGGATGAGCAGTTCTTC. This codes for CAISATSGARDEQFF.

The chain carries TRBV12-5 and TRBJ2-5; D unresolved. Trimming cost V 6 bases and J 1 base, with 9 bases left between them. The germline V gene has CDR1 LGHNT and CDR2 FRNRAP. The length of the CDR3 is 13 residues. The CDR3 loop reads CASGSASQETQYF. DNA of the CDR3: TGTGCTAGTGGAAGTGCCAGCCAAGAGACCCAGTACTTC.

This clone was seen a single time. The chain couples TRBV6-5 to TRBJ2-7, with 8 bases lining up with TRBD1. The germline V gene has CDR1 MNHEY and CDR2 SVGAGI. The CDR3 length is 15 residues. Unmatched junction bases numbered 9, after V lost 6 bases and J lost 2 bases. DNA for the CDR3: TGTGCCAGCAGCCCATATGGACAGGGTCCCTACGAGCAGTACTTC. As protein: CASSPYGQGPYEQYF.

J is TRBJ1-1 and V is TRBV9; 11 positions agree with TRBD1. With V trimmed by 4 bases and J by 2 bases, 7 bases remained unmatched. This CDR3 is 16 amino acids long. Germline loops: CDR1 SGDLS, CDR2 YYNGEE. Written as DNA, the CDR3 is TGTGCCAGCAGCCCGGGACAGGGGGAGGGTAACACTGAAGCTTTCTTT. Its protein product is CASSPGQGEGNTEAFF. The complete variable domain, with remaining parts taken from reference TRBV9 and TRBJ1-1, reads DSGVTQTPKHLITATGQRVTLRCSPRSGDLSVYWYQQSLDQGLQFLIQYYNGEERAKGNILERFSAQQFPDLHSELNLSSLELGDSALYFCASSPGQGEGNTEAFFGQGTRLTVV.

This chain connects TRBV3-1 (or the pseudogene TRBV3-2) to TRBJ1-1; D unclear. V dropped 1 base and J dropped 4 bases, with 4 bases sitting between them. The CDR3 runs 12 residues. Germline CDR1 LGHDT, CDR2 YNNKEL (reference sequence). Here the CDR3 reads CASSQGSTEAFF. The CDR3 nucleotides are TGTGCCAGCAGCCAAGGTAGCACTGAAGCTTTCTTT.

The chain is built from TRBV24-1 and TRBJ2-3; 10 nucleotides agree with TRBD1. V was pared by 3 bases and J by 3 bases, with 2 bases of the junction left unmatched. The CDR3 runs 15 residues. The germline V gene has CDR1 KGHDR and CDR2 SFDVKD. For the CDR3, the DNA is TGTGCCACCAGTGATGGGACAGGGGTGACAGATACGCAGTATTTT. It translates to CATSDGTGVTDTQYF.

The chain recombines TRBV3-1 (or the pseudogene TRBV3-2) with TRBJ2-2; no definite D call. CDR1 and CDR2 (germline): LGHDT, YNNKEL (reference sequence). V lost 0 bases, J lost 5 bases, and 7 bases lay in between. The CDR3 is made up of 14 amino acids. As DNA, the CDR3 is TGTGCCAGCAGCCAAGATTTCGGGACCGGGGAGCTGTTTTTT. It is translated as CASSQDFGTGELFF.

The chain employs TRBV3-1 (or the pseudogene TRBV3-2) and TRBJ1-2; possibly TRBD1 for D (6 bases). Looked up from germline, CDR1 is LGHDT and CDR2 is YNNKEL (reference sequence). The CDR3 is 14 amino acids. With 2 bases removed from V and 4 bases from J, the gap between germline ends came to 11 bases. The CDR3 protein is CASSQRQQGYGYTF. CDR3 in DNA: TGTGCCAGCAGCCAACGTCAACAGGGCTATGGCTACACCTTC.

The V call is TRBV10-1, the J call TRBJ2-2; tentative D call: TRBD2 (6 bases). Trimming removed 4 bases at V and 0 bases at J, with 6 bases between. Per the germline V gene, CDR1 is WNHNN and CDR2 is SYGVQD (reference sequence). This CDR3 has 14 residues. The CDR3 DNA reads TGCGCCAGCAGTGGGGGGGCGAACACCGGGGAGCTGTTTTTT. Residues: CASSGGANTGELFF.

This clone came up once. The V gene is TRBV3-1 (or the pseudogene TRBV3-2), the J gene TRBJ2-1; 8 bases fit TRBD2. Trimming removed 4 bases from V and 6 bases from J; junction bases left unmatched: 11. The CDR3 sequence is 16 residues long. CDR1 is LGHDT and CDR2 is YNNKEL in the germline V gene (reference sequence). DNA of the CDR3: TGTGCCAGCAGCCTCCCGGGGACTAGGGTGGTCAATGAGCAGTTCTTC. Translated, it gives CASSLPGTRVVNEQFF.

The CDR3 sequence: CASSPARTGNEKLFF. The CDR3 coding sequence is TGTGCCAGCTCACCCGCCCGGACAGGGAATGAAAAACTGTTTTTT. The gene calls are TRBV18 and TRBJ1-4; 8 bases map to TRBD1. J gave up 5 bases and V 3 bases, and 5 bases lay outside the gene matches. Germline V gives CDR1 KGHSH, CDR2 LQKENI. The CDR3 is 15 residues long.

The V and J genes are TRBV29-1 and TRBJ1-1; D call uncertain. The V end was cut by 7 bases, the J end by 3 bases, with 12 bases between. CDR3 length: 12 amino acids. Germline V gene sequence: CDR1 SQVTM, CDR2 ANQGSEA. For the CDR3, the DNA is TGCAGCGCGGGTCAAGGAGACACTGAAGCTTTCTTT. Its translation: CSAGQGDTEAFF.

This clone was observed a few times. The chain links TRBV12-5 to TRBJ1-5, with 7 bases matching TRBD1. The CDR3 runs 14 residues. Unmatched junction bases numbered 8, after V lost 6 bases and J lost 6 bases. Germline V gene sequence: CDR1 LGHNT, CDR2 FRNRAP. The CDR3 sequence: CASGIGQASQPQHF. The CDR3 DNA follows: TGTGCTAGTGGCATAGGACAGGCGTCTCAGCCCCAGCATTTT.

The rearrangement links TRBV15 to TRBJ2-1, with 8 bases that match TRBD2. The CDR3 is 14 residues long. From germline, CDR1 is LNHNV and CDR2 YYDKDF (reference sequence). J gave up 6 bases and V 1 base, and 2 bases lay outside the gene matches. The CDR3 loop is CATSRGGTSNEQFF. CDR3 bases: TGTGCCACCAGCAGAGGTGGGACTAGCAATGAGCAGTTCTTC. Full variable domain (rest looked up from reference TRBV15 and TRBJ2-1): DAMVIQNPRYQVTQFGKPVTLSCSQTLNHNVMYWYQQKSSQAPKLLFHYYDKDFNNEADTPDNFQSRRPNTSFCFLDIRSPGLGDTAMYLCATSRGGTSNEQFFGPGTRLTVL.

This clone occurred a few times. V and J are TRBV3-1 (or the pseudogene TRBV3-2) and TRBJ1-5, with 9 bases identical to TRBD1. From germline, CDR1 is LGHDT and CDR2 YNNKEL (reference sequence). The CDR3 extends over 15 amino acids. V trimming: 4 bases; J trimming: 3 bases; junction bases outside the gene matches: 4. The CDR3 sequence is CASSLGQGFNQPQHF. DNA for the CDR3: TGTGCCAGCAGCCTGGGACAGGGCTTCAATCAGCCCCAGCATTTT.

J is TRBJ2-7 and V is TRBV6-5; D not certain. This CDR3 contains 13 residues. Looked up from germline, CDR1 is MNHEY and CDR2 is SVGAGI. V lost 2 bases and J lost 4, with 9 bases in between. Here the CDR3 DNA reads TGTGCCAGCAGTTACGCCGTTGAGTACGAGCAGTACTTC. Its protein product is CASSYAVEYEQYF.

This CDR3 reads CATTLGGSYNSPLHF. In DNA, the CDR3 is TGTGCCACCACCTTAGGGGGCTCCTATAATTCACCCCTCCACTTT. This chain connects TRBV5-6 to TRBJ1-6; D is possibly TRBD1 (6 bases). The CDR3 totals 15 residues. Germline values: CDR1 SGHDT, CDR2 YYEEEE. Trimming shortened V by 9 bases and J by 0 bases, and 13 bases separated the two germline ends.